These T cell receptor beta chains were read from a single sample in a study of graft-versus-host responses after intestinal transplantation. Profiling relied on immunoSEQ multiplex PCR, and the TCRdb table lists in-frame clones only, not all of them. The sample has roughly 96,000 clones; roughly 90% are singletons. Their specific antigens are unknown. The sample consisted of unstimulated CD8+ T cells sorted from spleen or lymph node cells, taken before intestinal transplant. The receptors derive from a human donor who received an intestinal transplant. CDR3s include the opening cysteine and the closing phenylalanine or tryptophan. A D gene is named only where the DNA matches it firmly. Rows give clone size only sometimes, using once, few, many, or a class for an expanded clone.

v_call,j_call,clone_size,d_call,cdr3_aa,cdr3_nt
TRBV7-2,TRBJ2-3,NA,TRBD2,CASSSLAGGYTDTQYF,TGTGCCAGCAGCTCCTTAGCGGGGGGATACACAGATACGCAGTATTTT
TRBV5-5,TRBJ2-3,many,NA,CASSLEGVADTQYF,TGTGCCAGCAGCTTGGAGGGGGTTGCAGATACGCAGTATTTT
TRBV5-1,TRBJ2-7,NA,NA,CASSLGLDSYEQYF,TGCGCCAGCAGCTTGGGACTAGACTCCTACGAGCAGTACTTC
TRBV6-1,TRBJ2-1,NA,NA,CASSEPGISYNEQFF,TGTGCCAGCAGTGAGCCAGGGATCTCCTACAATGAGCAGTTCTTC
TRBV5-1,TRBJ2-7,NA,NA,CASSLAGSYSYEQYF,TGCGCCAGCAGCTTGGCCGGTTCTTACTCCTACGAGCAGTACTTC
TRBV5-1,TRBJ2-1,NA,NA,CASSWGANEQFF,TGCGCCAGCAGCTGGGGAGCCAATGAGCAGTTCTTC
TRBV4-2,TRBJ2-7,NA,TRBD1,CASSQEGQGAYEQYF,TGTGCCAGCAGCCAAGAGGGACAGGGGGCTTACGAGCAGTACTTC
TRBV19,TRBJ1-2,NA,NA,CASSLFGGVYGYTF,TGTGCCAGTAGCTTATTCGGGGGGGTCTATGGCTACACCTTC
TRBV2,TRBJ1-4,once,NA,CASSKGPGGGAREKLFF,TGTGCCAGCAGTAAGGGGCCTGGAGGGGGGGCGAGAGAAAAACTGTTTTTT
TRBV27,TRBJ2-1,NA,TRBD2,CASSFLAGLNEQFF,TGTGCCAGCAGTTTTTTAGCGGGACTCAATGAGCAGTTCTTC
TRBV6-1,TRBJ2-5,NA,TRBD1,CASSRDRGNVETQYF,TGTGCCAGCAGCCGGGACAGGGGAAACGTAGAGACCCAGTACTTC
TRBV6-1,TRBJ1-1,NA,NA,CASRTRGNTEAFF,TGTGCCAGCAGGACAAGGGGAAACACTGAAGCTTTCTTT
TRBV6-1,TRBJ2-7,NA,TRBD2,CASSEAPGGGYEQYF,TGTGCCAGCAGTGAAGCGCCGGGGGGGGGCTACGAGCAGTACTTC
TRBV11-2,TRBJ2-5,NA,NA,CASSPTTGGGETQYF,TGTGCCAGCAGCCCAACGACAGGTGGTGGAGAGACCCAGTACTTC
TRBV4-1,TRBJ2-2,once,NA,CASSQARPGKNTGELFF,TGCGCCAGCAGCCAAGCCCGGCCAGGCAAGAACACCGGGGAGCTGTTTTTT
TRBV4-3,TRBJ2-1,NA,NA,CASSPQTTHNEQFF,TGCGCCAGCAGCCCCCAGACAACTCACAATGAGCAGTTCTTC
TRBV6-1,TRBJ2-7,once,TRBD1,CASSEDGQGQPYEQYF,TGTGCCAGCAGTGAAGACGGACAGGGTCAACCCTACGAGCAGTACTTC
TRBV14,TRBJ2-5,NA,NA,CASSQVAPRGETQYF,TGTGCCAGCAGCCAAGTCGCCCCCCGCGGAGAGACCCAGTACTTC
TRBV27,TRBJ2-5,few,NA,CASSQLTGVREETQYF,TGTGCCAGCAGTCAACTGACAGGGGTGCGGGAGGAGACCCAGTACTTC
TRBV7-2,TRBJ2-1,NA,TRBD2,CASSLFAGLAGNNEQFF,TGTGCCAGCAGCTTATTTGCGGGGCTAGCGGGAAATAATGAGCAGTTCTTC
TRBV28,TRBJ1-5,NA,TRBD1,CASSLWGTGGNQPQHF,TGTGCCAGCAGTTTATGGGGGACAGGGGGCAATCAGCCCCAGCATTTT
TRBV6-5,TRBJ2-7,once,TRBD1,CASSHRGPYEQYF,TGTGCCAGCAGTCACAGGGGGCCCTACGAGCAGTACTTC
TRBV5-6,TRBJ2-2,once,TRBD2,CASSLVGLVAGELFF,TGTGCCAGCAGCTTGGTAGGACTAGTGGCCGGGGAGCTGTTTTTT
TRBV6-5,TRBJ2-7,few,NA,CASSPGLPYEQYF,TGTGCCAGCAGCCCGGGACTGCCCTACGAGCAGTACTTC
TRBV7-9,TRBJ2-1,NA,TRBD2,CASSSSSGRAESYNEQFF,TGTGCCAGCAGCAGTTCTAGCGGGAGGGCCGAGTCCTACAATGAGCAGTTCTTC
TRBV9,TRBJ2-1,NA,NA,CASSVAYNEQFF,TGTGCCAGCAGCGTAGCTTACAATGAGCAGTTCTTC
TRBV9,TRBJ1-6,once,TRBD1,CASSVDRDRGPNSPLHF,TGTGCCAGCAGCGTAGACCGGGACAGGGGGCCGAATTCACCCCTCCACTTT
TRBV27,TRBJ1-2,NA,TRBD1,CASRGTGEVKGYTF,TGTGCCAGCAGAGGAACAGGGGAGGTGAAGGGCTACACCTTT
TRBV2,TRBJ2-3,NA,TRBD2,CASRPGTSGGVTDTQYF,TGTGCCAGCAGGCCCGGGACTAGCGGGGGGGTCACAGATACGCAGTATTTT
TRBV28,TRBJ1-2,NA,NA,CASSSRSSKLSGYTF,TGTGCCAGCAGCTCCCGATCGTCCAAGCTATCTGGCTACACCTTC
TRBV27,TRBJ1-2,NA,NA,CASSPGFGLYGYTF,TGTGCCAGCAGTCCAGGGTTTGGGCTGTATGGCTACACCTTC
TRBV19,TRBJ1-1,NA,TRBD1,CASRITGVGTEAFF,TGTGCCAGTAGGATTACAGGGGTTGGCACTGAAGCTTTCTTT
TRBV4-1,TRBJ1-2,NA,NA,CASSQEQGIRGYTF,TGCGCCAGCAGCCAAGAACAGGGTATTAGGGGCTACACCTTC
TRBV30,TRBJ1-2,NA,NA,CAWSATGHGLGYTF,TGTGCCTGGAGTGCGACGGGACACGGATTGGGCTACACCTTC
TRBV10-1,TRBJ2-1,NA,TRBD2,CASSESREGHPEQFF,TGCGCCAGCAGTGAGTCGCGGGAGGGCCACCCTGAGCAGTTCTTC
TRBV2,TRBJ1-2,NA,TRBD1,CASLGTDNYGYTF,TGTGCCAGCCTAGGGACAGACAACTATGGCTACACCTTC
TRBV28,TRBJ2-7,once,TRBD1,CASTHPGTGLNEQYF,TGTGCCAGCACTCATCCCGGGACAGGACTCAACGAGCAGTACTTC
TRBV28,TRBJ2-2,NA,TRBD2,CASSSQTTSGSTGELFF,TGTGCCAGCAGTTCCCAGACGACTAGCGGGAGTACCGGGGAGCTGTTTTTT
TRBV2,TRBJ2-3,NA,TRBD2,CASSGSGTSSTDTQYF,TGTGCCAGCAGTGGATCCGGGACTAGCAGCACAGATACGCAGTATTTT
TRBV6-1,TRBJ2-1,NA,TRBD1,CASSEDHPGQPMHNEQFF,TGTGCCAGCAGTGAAGACCACCCGGGACAGCCCATGCACAATGAGCAGTTCTTC
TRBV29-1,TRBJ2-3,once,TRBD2,CSAERESSTDTQYF,TGCAGCGCGGAGCGGGAGTCTAGCACAGATACGCAGTATTTT
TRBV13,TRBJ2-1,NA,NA,CASSQFPDSNNEQFF,TGTGCCAGCAGCCAATTCCCGGACTCAAACAATGAGCAGTTCTTC
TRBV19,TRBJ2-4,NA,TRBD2,CASSIWEGVKNIQYF,TGTGCCAGTAGTATATGGGAGGGAGTCAAAAACATTCAGTACTTC
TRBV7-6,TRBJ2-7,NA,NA,CASSLGSSAREQYF,TGTGCCAGCAGCTTAGGCTCCAGCGCGAGGGAGCAGTACTTC
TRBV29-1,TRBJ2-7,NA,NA,CSVDTGETYEQYF,TGCAGCGTTGACACGGGGGAGACCTACGAGCAGTACTTC
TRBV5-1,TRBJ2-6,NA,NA,CASSLRAGSDSGANVLTF,TGCGCCAGCAGCTTGAGGGCAGGGTCTGACTCTGGGGCCAACGTCCTGACTTTC
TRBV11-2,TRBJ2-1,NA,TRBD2,CASSPSGRGFDEQFF,TGTGCCAGCAGCCCCAGCGGGAGGGGTTTCGATGAGCAGTTCTTC
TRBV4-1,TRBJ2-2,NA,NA,CASSQPRGRTGELFF,TGCGCCAGCAGCCAACCCCGGGGGAGGACCGGGGAGCTGTTTTTT
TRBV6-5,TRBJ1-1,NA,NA,CASSDLGDTEAFF,TGTGCCAGCAGTGATTTAGGGGATACTGAAGCTTTCTTT
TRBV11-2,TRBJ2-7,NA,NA,CASSLDPIEQYF,TGTGCCAGCAGCTTAGATCCTATCGAGCAGTACTTC